This T cell receptor beta chain was identified during a study of T-cell reconstitution after alpha-beta-depleted transplantation in children. Many counts were recorded for this clonotype. A TCRbeta library incorporating unique molecular identifiers was prepared. TCRdb fed the PCR reads into MiXCR, producing one record per CDR3 protein. Of hundreds of thousands of distinct CDR3 sequences detected, approximately 16% appear once; the ten largest clones hold approximately 1%. Germline CDR1 reads DFQATT; CDR2 reads SNEGSKA (reference sequence). There are 13 residues in the CDR3. V was clipped by 5 bases and J by 6 bases, with 16 bases between them.

The starting material was PBMCs from the stem cell graft donor, obtained from the stem cell graft. This TCR was sampled from a human donor who donated a stem cell graft to a child with acute myeloid leukemia. The rearrangement links TRBV20-1 to TRBJ1-1; D is perhaps TRBD1 (5 bases). The CDR3 protein is CSAPQARVPEAFF. DNA for the CDR3: TGCAGTGCTCCCCAGGCCAGGGTACCTGAAGCTTTCTTT.